This T cell receptor beta chain was profiled in a study of cytomegalovirus exposure and HLA in healthy donors. Notes on the study in general: The listing of 150 to 200 TCR beta chains classed them as cytomegalovirus-associated. The tendency of first-cohort TCR clusters to co-occur in the approximately 110 validation repertoires was the finding of a later analysis.

The repertoire was sequenced with immunoSEQ multiplex PCR; TCRdb's copy has only in-frame clones and lacks some. The table includes around 90,000 clones, about four fifths detected once. Among the 110 or so subjects of the validation cohort, separate from the roughly 700-subject first cohort, were the donors. Note on this clone: The target antigen is unknown.

Material: PBMCs. The sequence was collected from a woman aged 18-35 years in good health and CMV-seropositive.

CDR3 sequence (DNA): TGTGCCAGCAGTGAATTCTGGGCGGGGGGGTTCTACGAGCAGTACTTC. It yields the protein CASSEFWAGGFYEQYF. The rearrangement links TRBV6-1 to TRBJ2-7; 9 nucleotides agree with TRBD2. CDR1 is MNHNS, CDR2 SASEGT, per germline. This CDR3 is 16 amino acids long. V lost 2 bases and J lost 3; bases outside the gene matches: 8.